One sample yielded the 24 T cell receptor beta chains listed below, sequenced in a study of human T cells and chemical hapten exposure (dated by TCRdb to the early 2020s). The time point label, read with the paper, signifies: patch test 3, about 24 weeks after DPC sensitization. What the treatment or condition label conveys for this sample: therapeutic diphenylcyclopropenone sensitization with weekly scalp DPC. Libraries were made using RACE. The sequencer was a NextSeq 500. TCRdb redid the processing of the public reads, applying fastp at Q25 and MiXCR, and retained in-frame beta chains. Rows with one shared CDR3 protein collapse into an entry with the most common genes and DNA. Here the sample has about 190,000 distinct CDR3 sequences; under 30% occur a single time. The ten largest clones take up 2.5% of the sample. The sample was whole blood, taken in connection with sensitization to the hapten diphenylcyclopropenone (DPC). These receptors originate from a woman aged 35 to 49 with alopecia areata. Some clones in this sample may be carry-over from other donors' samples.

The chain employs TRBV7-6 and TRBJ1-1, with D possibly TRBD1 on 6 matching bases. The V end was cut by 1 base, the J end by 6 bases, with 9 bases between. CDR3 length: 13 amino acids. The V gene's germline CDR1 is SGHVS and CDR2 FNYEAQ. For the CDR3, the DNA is TGTGCCAGCAGCTTAGAGCCAGGGGCTGAAGCTTTCTTT. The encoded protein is CASSLEPGAEAFF.

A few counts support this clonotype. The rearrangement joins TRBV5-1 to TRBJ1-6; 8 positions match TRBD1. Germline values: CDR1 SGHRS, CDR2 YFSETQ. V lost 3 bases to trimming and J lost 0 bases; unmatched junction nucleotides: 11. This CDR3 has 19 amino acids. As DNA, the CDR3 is TGCGCCAGCAGCTCATCCGGGACAGGCTTAAGCTCCTATAATTCACCCCTCCACTTT. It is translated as CASSSSGTGLSSYNSPLHF.

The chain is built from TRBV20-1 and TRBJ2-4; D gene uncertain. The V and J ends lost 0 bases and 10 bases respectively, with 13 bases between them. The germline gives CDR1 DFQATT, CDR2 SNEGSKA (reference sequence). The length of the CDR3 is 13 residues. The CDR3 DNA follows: TGCAGTGCTAGAGACCCCCTCCAGGATATTCAGTACTTC. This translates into CSARDPLQDIQYF.

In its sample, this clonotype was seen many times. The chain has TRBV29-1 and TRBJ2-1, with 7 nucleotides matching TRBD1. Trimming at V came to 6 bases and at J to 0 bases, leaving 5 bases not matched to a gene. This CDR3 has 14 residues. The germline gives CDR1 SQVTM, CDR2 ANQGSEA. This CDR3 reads CSVEQGTSYNEQFF. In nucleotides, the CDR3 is TGCAGCGTCGAACAGGGGACCTCCTACAATGAGCAGTTCTTC.

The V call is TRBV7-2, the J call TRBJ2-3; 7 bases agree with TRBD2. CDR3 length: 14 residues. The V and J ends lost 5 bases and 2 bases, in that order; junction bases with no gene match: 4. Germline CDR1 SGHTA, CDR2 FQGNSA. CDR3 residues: CASSGRDYTDTQYF. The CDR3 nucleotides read TGTGCCAGCAGCGGCCGGGACTACACAGATACGCAGTATTTT.

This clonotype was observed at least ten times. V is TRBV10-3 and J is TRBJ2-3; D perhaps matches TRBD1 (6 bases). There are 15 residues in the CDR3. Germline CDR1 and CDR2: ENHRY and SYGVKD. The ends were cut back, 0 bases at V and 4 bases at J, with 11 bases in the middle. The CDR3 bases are TGTGCCATCAGTGAGTCGGGGGCCCAGGCAGATACGCAGTATTTT. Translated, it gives CAISESGAQADTQYF.

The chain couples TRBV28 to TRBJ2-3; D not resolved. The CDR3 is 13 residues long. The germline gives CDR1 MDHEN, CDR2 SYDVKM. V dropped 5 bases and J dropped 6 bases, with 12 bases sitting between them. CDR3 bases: TGTGCCAGCAGTCCGCCGACCCGGGATACGCAGTATTTT. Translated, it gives CASSPPTRDTQYF.

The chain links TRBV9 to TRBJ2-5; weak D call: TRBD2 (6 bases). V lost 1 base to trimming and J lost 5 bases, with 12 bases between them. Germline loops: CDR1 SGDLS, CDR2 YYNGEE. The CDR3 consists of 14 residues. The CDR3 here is CASSVPGVGETQYF. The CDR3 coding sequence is TGTGCCAGCAGCGTACCGGGGGTAGGGGAGACCCAGTACTTC. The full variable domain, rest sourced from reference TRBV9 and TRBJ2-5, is DSGVTQTPKHLITATGQRVTLRCSPRSGDLSVYWYQQSLDQGLQFLIQYYNGEERAKGNILERFSAQQFPDLHSELNLSSLELGDSALYFCASSVPGVGETQYFGPGTRLLVL.

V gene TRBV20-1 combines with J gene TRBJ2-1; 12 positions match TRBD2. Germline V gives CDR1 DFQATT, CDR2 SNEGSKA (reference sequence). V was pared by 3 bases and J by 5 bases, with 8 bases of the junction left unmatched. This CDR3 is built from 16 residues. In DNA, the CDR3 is TGCAGTGCTAGGAAGACTAGCGGGAGTATCCACAATGAGCAGTTCTTC. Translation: CSARKTSGSIHNEQFF.

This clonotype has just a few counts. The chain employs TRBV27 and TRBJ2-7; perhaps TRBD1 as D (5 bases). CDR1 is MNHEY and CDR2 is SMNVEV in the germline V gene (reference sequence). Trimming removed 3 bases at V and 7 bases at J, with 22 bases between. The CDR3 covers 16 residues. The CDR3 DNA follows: TGTGCCAGCAGTTTTCAGGGCGACCCCCCCCTGGGGGAGCAGTACTTC. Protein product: CASSFQGDPPLGEQYF.

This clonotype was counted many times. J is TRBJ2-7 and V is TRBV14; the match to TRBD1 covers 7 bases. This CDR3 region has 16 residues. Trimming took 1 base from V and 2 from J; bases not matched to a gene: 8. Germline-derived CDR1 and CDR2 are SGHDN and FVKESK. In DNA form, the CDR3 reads TGTGCCAGCAGCCAAGTTGCCCGGGACAGACCCTACGAGCAGTACTTC. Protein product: CASSQVARDRPYEQYF.

The CDR3 region is CSVEPAGRGSYNEQFF. The CDR3 coding sequence is TGCAGCGTTGAACCAGCGGGAAGGGGATCCTACAATGAGCAGTTCTTC. The chain has TRBV29-1 and TRBJ2-1; 7 nucleotides line up with TRBD2. CDR1 and CDR2 from the germline V gene are SQVTM and ANQGSEA. The CDR3 has 16 amino acids. V lost 2 bases, J lost 1 base, and 8 bases stayed unmatched.

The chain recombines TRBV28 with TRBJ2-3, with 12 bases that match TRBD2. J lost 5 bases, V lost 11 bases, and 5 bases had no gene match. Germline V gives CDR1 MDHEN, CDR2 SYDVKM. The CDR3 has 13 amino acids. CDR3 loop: CAPRTSGIDTQYF. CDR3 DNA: TGTGCCCCCCGGACTAGCGGGATAGATACGCAGTATTTT.

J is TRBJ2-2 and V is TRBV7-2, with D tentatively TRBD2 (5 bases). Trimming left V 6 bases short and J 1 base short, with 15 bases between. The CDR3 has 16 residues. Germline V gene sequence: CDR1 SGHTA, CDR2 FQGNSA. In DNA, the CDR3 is TGTGCCAGCAGTTTATCGGACTTAAGGAACACCGGGGAGCTGTTTTTT. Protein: CASSLSDLRNTGELFF. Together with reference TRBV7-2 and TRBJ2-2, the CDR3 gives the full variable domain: GAGVSQSPSNKVTEKGKDVELRCDPISGHTALYWYRQSLGQGLEFLIYFQGNSAPDKSGLPSDRFSAERTGGSVSTLTIQRTQQEDSAVYLCASSLSDLRNTGELFFGEGSRLTVL.

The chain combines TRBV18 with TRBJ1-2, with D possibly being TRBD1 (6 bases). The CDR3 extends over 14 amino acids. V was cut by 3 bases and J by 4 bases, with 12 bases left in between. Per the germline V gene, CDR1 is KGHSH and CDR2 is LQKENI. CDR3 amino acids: CASSPRDRPYGYTF. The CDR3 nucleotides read TGTGCCAGCTCACCGCGTGACAGGCCCTATGGCTACACCTTC.

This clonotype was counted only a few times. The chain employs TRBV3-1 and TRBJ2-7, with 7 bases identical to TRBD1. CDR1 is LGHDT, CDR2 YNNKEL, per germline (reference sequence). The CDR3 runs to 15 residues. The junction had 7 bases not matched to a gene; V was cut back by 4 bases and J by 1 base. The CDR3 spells CASSLLTGSSYEQYF. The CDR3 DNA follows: TGTGCCAGCAGCCTTTTGACAGGGAGTTCCTACGAGCAGTACTTC.

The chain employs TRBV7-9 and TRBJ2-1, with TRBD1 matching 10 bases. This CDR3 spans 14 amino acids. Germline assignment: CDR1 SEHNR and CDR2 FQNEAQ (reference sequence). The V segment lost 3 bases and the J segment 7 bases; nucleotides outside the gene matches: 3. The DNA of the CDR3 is TGTGCCAGCAGCTTGGGACAGGGGCGGAATGAGCAGTTCTTC. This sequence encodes CASSLGQGRNEQFF.

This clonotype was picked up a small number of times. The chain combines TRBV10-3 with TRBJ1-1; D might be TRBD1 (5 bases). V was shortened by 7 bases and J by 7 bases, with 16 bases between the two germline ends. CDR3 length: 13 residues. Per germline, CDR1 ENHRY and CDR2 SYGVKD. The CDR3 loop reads CAINRAIDSEAFF. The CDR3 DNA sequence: TGTGCCATCAACCGGGCTATCGACAGTGAAGCTTTCTTT.

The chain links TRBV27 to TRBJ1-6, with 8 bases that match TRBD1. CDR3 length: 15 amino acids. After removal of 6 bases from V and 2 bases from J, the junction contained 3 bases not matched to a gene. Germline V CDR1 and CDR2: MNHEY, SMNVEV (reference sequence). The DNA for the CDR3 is TGTGCCAGCAGGAACAGGGGGGCCTATAATTCACCCCTCCACTTT. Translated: CASRNRGAYNSPLHF.

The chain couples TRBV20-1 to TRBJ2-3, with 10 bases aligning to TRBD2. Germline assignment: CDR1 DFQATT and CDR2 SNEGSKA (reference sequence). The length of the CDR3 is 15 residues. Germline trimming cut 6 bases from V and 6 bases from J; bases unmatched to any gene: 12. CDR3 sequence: CSAVGLASRADTQYF. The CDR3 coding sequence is TGCAGTGCGGTGGGACTAGCGAGCCGCGCGGATACGCAGTATTTT.

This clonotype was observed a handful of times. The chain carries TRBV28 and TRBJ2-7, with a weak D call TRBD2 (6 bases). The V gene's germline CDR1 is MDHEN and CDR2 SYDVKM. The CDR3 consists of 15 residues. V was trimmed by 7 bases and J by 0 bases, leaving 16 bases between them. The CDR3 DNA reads TGTGCCAGCACCCTCCAGGGCGGGGTCTCCTACGAGCAGTACTTC. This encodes CASTLQGGVSYEQYF.

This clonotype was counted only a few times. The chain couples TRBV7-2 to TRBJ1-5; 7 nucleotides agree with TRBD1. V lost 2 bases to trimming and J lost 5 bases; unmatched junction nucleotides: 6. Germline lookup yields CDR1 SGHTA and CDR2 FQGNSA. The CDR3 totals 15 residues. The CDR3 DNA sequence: TGTGCCAGCAGCTTAAGAGGGGGCGCGGATCAGCCCCAGCATTTT. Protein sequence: CASSLRGGADQPQHF.

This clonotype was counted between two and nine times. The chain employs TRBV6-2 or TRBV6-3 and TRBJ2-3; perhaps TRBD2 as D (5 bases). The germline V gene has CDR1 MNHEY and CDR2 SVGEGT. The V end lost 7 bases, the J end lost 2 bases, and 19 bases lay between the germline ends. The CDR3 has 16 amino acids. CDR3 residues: CASTSLQRRFTDTQYF. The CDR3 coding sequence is TGTGCCAGCACGTCCCTTCAGCGGAGGTTCACAGATACGCAGTATTTT.

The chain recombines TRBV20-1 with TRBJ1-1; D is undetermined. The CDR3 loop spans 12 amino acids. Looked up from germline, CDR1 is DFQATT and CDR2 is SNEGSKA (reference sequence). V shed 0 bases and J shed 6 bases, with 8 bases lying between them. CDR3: CSARDYQPEAFF. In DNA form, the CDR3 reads TGCAGTGCTAGAGATTATCAGCCTGAAGCTTTCTTT.